The 30 T cell receptor beta chains in this list originate from one sample, sequenced in a study of early T cells in non-severe SARS-CoV-2 infection. TCRdb ran MiXCR on the 5' RACE reads and lists one entry per CDR3 protein. The sample records about 23,000 distinct CDR3 sequences, about 5.3% being singletons. Sequencing used whole blood. The receptors originated from an adult who was a healthcare worker with PCR-confirmed SARS-CoV-2 infection or an uninfected control (not recorded which).

This rearrangement joins TRBV29-1 to TRBJ2-5, with 8 bases identical to TRBD2. The V gene's germline CDR1 is SQVTM and CDR2 ANQGSEA. J lost 1 base, V lost 6 bases, and 7 bases had no gene match. The CDR3 contains 14 residues. CDR3 residues: CSVTREGGQETQYF. DNA of the CDR3: TGCAGCGTGACCCGGGAGGGCGGCCAAGAGACCCAGTACTTC.

This clonotype was observed many times. This chain links TRBV11-2 with TRBJ2-3; D not certain. Trimming left V 5 bases short and J 2 bases short, with 17 bases between. CDR3 length equals 16 residues. Per the germline V gene, CDR1 is SGHAT and CDR2 is FQNNGV. CDR3 in DNA: TGTGCCAGCAGCCCGCTATCTATAGGGAACACAGATACGCAGTATTTT. Translating gives CASSPLSIGNTDTQYF.

The table lists this clonotype with many counts. This chain connects TRBV3-1 to TRBJ1-1; tentative D call: TRBD1 (6 bases). Trimming left V 1 base short and J 11 bases short, with 11 bases between. CDR1 and CDR2 (germline): LGHDT, YNNKEL (reference sequence). This CDR3 contains 12 residues. The DNA for the CDR3 is TGTGCCAGCAGCCAAGCCGACAGGTCTGCTTTCTTT. Its translation is CASSQADRSAFF.

The table lists this clonotype with a few counts. The chain links TRBV12-5 to TRBJ1-5, with D perhaps matching TRBD1 (6 bases). V lost 6 bases to trimming and J lost 5 bases, with 17 bases between them. Germline V gives CDR1 LGHNT, CDR2 FRNRAP. This CDR3 comprises 15 residues. The CDR3 sequence is CASGPSTGPHQPQHF. The CDR3 coding sequence is TGTGCTAGTGGACCCTCGACAGGCCCCCATCAGCCCCAGCATTTT.

The chain uses TRBV5-5 and TRBJ2-1, with 7 bases that match TRBD1. This CDR3 is built from 16 residues. The germline V gene encodes CDR1 SGHKS and CDR2 YYEKEE (reference sequence). V lost 5 bases, J lost 4 bases, and 12 bases stayed unmatched. As DNA, the CDR3 is TGTGCCAGCAGTCACACCGACAGGGTCCTATACAATGAGCAGTTCTTC. Its translation is CASSHTDRVLYNEQFF.

This clonotype was seen repeatedly, ten times or more. The chain combines TRBV20-1 with TRBJ1-1; possibly TRBD1 for D (6 bases). Trimming took off 4 bases at V and 4 bases at J, with 16 bases between the two ends. The CDR3 extends over 14 amino acids. Germline CDR1 DFQATT, CDR2 SNEGSKA (reference sequence). CDR3 region: CSANTARGLTEAFF. In nucleotides, the CDR3 is TGCAGTGCTAACACCGCCCGGGGGCTCACTGAAGCTTTCTTT.

As for this clonotype: One end of the junction does not line up with germline, which may come from a read error. This chain uses TRBV7-8 with TRBJ1-6; no reliable D call. This CDR3 spans 15 amino acids. Germline-derived CDR1 and CDR2 are SGHVS and FQNEAQ. CDR3 DNA sequence: TGTGCCAGCAGCTTAGGAGACTCCTATAATTCACTCCTCCACTTT. Encoded protein: CASSLGDSYNSLLHF.

This clonotype was recorded at least ten times. This sequence joins TRBV10-3 and TRBJ2-1, with 8 bases lining up with TRBD2. Germline CDR1 and CDR2: ENHRY and SYGVKD. Unmatched junction bases numbered 5, after V lost 5 bases and J lost 5 bases. The CDR3 runs to 14 residues. The CDR3 nucleotides read TGTGCCATCAGTAGCGGGAGTGACCACAATGAGCAGTTCTTC. It encodes CAISSGSDHNEQFF.

There are many counts of this clonotype. CDR3 sequence (DNA): TGTGCCAGCAGTTCAACCGGGAACCCGGGGACCCAGTACTTC. It codes for CASSSTGNPGTQYF. The gene calls are TRBV27 and TRBJ2-5, with D possibly matching TRBD2 (5 bases). The V end was cut by 4 bases, the J end by 7 bases, with 16 bases between. Germline V gives CDR1 MNHEY, CDR2 SMNVEV (reference sequence). CDR3 length: 14 amino acids.

This clonotype was seen at least ten times. The chain links TRBV11-1 to TRBJ2-1; TRBD2 matches 7 bases. The CDR3 has 15 residues. After removal of 2 bases from V and 2 bases from J, the junction contained 3 bases not matched to a gene. The germline CDR1 and CDR2 sequences are SGHAT and FQDESV (reference sequence). The CDR3 DNA is TGTGCCAGCAGCTTATCAGGGAGGGCCTACAATGAGCAGTTCTTC. Amino acids: CASSLSGRAYNEQFF.

This clonotype appeared many times. The chain carries TRBV7-3 and TRBJ2-5; unclear D gene. Germline values: CDR1 SGHTA, CDR2 FQGTGA. The CDR3 consists of 13 residues. V shed 5 bases and J shed 3 bases, with 10 bases lying between them. The CDR3 region is CASSKQTKETQYF. CDR3 in DNA: TGTGCCAGCAGCAAACAAACAAAAGAGACCCAGTACTTC.

The J gene is TRBJ2-1, the V gene TRBV6-2 or TRBV6-3; 8 nucleotides agree with TRBD2. CDR3 length equals 19 residues. Germline-derived CDR1 and CDR2 are MNHEY and SVGEGT. With V trimmed by 6 bases and J by 3 bases, 19 bases remained unmatched. The DNA of the CDR3 is TGTGCCAGCAGACCCCCGGGGGGGGCGGGTTACGGGTACTACAATGAGCAGTTCTTC. Translating gives CASRPPGGAGYGYYNEQFF.

This chain links TRBV15 with TRBJ2-5; the match to TRBD2 covers 10 bases. V was clipped by 0 bases and J by 4 bases; unmatched bases: 8. The CDR3 covers 17 residues. CDR1 LNHNV and CDR2 YYDKDF come from the germline V gene (reference sequence). CDR3 bases: TGTGCCACCAGCAGAGATCTGCTAGCGGGAGTGGTAGAGACCCAGTACTTC. This gives the protein CATSRDLLAGVVETQYF.

This clonotype was counted ten times or more. This chain uses TRBV7-6 with TRBJ2-5; tentatively, D is TRBD1 (5 bases). Trimming stripped 5 bases from V and 5 bases from J, with 18 bases between. CDR1 SGHVS and CDR2 FNYEAQ come from the germline V gene. The CDR3 extends over 15 amino acids. The CDR3 DNA reads TGTGCCAGCAGCCCAACCCGACAGCCCGCCGAGACCCAGTACTTC. Its translation: CASSPTRQPAETQYF.

This clonotype came up many times. The V gene is TRBV7-8, the J gene TRBJ2-1; 7 nucleotides match TRBD1. Per the germline V gene, CDR1 is SGHVS and CDR2 is FQNEAQ. The CDR3 loop spans 15 amino acids. V was clipped by 8 bases and J by 0 bases; unmatched bases: 7. CDR3 residues: CASGPGQNSYNEQFF. CDR3 DNA sequence: TGTGCCAGCGGCCCGGGACAGAACTCCTACAATGAGCAGTTCTTC.

The sample holds many counts of this clonotype. This sequence joins TRBV29-1 and TRBJ1-2; D might be TRBD1 (6 bases). Trimming stripped 4 bases from V and 6 bases from J, with 12 bases between. CDR3 length: 12 amino acids. Germline-derived CDR1 and CDR2 are SQVTM and ANQGSEA. The CDR3 loop reads CSVAQGSNGYTF. The CDR3 coding sequence is TGCAGCGTTGCGCAGGGGAGTAATGGCTACACCTTC. Variable domain in full (rest from reference TRBV29-1 and TRBJ1-2): SAVISQKPSRDICQRGTSLTIQCQVDSQVTMMFWYRQQPGQSLTLIATANQGSEATYESGFVIDKFPISRPNLTFSTLTVSNMSPEDSSIYLCSVAQGSNGYTFGSGTRLTVV.

This chain uses TRBV4-3 with TRBJ2-1; D uncertain. The CDR3 loop spans 17 amino acids. The germline gives CDR1 LGHNA, CDR2 YSLEER. Trimming cost V 4 bases and J 0 bases, with 16 bases left between them. This CDR3 is CASSLEARPDSYNEQFF. CDR3 nucleotides: TGCGCCAGCAGCCTTGAAGCCCGTCCTGACTCCTACAATGAGCAGTTCTTC.

The chain uses TRBV9 and TRBJ2-1, with no clear D. The V end was cut by 0 bases, the J end by 3 bases, with 7 bases between. The CDR3 is 14 amino acids. Per germline, CDR1 SGDLS and CDR2 YYNGEE. The CDR3 coding sequence is TGTGCCAGCAGCGTAGAGGGTCTCTACAATGAGCAGTTCTTC. Translating gives CASSVEGLYNEQFF.

At least ten counts were recorded for this clonotype. DNA for the CDR3: TGTGCCAGCAGTTTCGCCCCCCCTGGCTCCGGATGGTACGTC. This translates into CASSFAPPGSGWYV. The gene calls are TRBV28 and TRBJ2-7; D is uncertain. V dropped 3 bases and J dropped 12 bases, with 21 bases sitting between them. The germline V gene has CDR1 MDHEN and CDR2 SYDVKM. The CDR3 sequence is 14 residues long.

This clonotype showed up just once. A read error may produce the germline difference seen at one junction end. V is TRBV11-2 and J is TRBJ2-1; 7 positions match TRBD2. Germline lookup yields CDR1 SGHAT and CDR2 FQNNGV. CDR3 length: 16 residues. The CDR3 region has the DNA TGTACCAGCAGCTTTTTGCGGGAGAGCTCCTACAATGAGCAGTTCTTC. The encoded protein is CTSSFLRESSYNEQFF.

A few counts support this clonotype. This sequence joins TRBV29-1 and TRBJ2-3; D is uncertain. This CDR3 comprises 12 residues. The V gene lost 4 bases and the J gene lost 2 bases, with 7 bases spanning the gap. The germline V gene encodes CDR1 SQVTM and CDR2 ANQGSEA. The CDR3 nucleotides read TGCAGCGTTGTAGAAGACACAGATACGCAGTATTTT. Its protein is CSVVEDTDTQYF.

This clonotype was found many times. The chain joins TRBV12-3 or TRBV12-4 to TRBJ2-2; D assignment may be TRBD1 or TRBD2 (5 bases each). Trimming shortened V by 5 bases and J by 7 bases, and 17 bases separated the two germline ends. The CDR3 length is 15 residues. Here the CDR3 DNA reads TGTGCCAGCAGTCTCCGGGACCCACGGCGCGGGGAGCTGTTTTTT. This translates into CASSLRDPRRGELFF.

This clonotype was picked up many times. This chain links TRBV19 with TRBJ1-5, with 8 bases lining up with TRBD1. Trimming removed 4 bases from V and 2 bases from J; junction bases left unmatched: 7. This CDR3 is 16 amino acids long. Per germline, CDR1 LNHDA and CDR2 SQIVND (reference sequence). CDR3 sequence: CASSSRQGAGNQPQHF. In DNA, the CDR3 is TGTGCCAGTAGTAGTCGCCAGGGGGCCGGCAATCAGCCCCAGCATTTT.

CDR3 region: CASSQGFGSRYNEQFF. The CDR3 coding sequence is TGCGCCAGCAGCCAAGGGTTCGGATCTCGCTACAATGAGCAGTTCTTC. The genes are TRBV4-1 and TRBJ2-1; D not resolved. Germline CDR1 is MGHRA and CDR2 is YSYEKL. V lost 1 base and J lost 3, with 13 bases in between. The CDR3 is 16 residues long.

This clonotype was seen ten or more times. The chain employs TRBV6-5 and TRBJ2-5, with 8 bases matching TRBD1. CDR3 length: 18 residues. With 2 bases clipped from V and 1 base from J, the junction kept 12 bases outside the gene matches. Germline V gene data show CDR1 as MNHEY and CDR2 as SVGAGI. CDR3 amino acids: CASSYRNPPTGGQETQYF. Written as DNA, the CDR3 is TGTGCCAGCAGTTACAGAAACCCCCCCACAGGGGGCCAAGAGACCCAGTACTTC.

The chain couples TRBV12-3 or TRBV12-4 to TRBJ2-2; 12 bases are shared with TRBD1. The V and J ends lost 4 bases and 7 bases, in that order; junction bases with no gene match: 4. This CDR3 spans 15 amino acids. The CDR3, as DNA: TGTGCCAGCAGTTCGGGACAGGGGGCTATCGGGGAGCTGTTTTTT. As protein: CASSSGQGAIGELFF.

This clonotype is medium-sized in the sample. The chain uses TRBV3-1 and TRBJ2-7; 14 nucleotides agree with TRBD2. The length of the CDR3 is 15 residues. CDR1 is LGHDT and CDR2 is YNNKEL in the germline V gene (reference sequence). The V segment lost 4 bases and the J segment 3 bases; nucleotides outside the gene matches: 2. As DNA, the CDR3 is TGTGCCAGCAGCCGCGGGACTAGCGGGAGCTACGAGCAGTACGTC. This codes for CASSRGTSGSYEQYV.

This clonotype was observed a few times. This sequence joins TRBV6-6 and TRBJ1-1; perhaps TRBD1 as D (5 bases). V was shortened by 4 bases and J by 0 bases, with 9 bases between the two germline ends. This CDR3 comprises 14 residues. CDR1 is MNHNY, CDR2 SVGAGI, per germline (reference sequence). The CDR3 reads CASSLGGMNTEAFF. The CDR3 nucleotides read TGTGCCAGCAGTTTGGGGGGGATGAACACTGAAGCTTTCTTT.

This clonotype ranks as large. The chain recombines TRBV4-3 with TRBJ2-7, with 8 bases fitting TRBD2. The CDR3 loop spans 18 amino acids. CDR1 and CDR2 (germline): LGHNA, YSLEER. With 3 bases clipped from V and 2 bases from J, the junction kept 15 bases outside the gene matches. The CDR3 DNA reads TGCGCCAGCAGCCAGACCATTCCCGGGGGGGAGAGAGCCTACGAGCAGTACTTC. It yields the protein CASSQTIPGGERAYEQYF.

This rearrangement joins TRBV11-2 to TRBJ2-6, with 9 bases fitting TRBD1. Germline CDR1 and CDR2: SGHAT and FQNNGV. The CDR3 loop spans 16 amino acids. Losses at the gene ends were 2 bases for V and 2 bases for J; bases not matched to a gene: 1. CDR3 in amino acids: CASSLTGGTGANVLTF. CDR3 nucleotide sequence: TGTGCCAGCAGCTTAACAGGGGGCACTGGGGCCAACGTCCTGACTTTC.